This T cell receptor beta chain is from a study of CD8+ T cells in alopecia areata (dated by TCRdb to the late 2010s). A note on the overall study: The treated patients took part in an open-label pilot trial in which moderate-to-severe alopecia areata was treated with oral tofacitinib at 5 to 10 mg twice daily. Patients stayed on tofacitinib for 6 to 18 months and then had 6 months of follow-up off drug so that delayed response and recurrence could be assessed. The SALT score, which quantifies the percentage of affected scalp surface area, was used to measure disease severity in treated patients. High-throughput TCRbeta sequencing was used to examine T cell clonal expansion in alopecia areata in both the C3H/HeJ mouse model and human patients. On the human side, TCRbeta sequencing was run on scalp tissue and on sorted CD4+ and CD8+ peripheral blood T cells from healthy controls and from alopecia areata patients with either patchy or totalis/universalis disease. Patients on tofacitinib were biopsied at baseline and after 4 and 24 weeks of treatment, and several of the patients also had a later scalp biopsy. Scalp clonality was compared among normal scalp (n=4), patchy alopecia areata scalp (n=8), and alopecia totalis/universalis scalp (n=8). RNA came from the PAXgene miRNA kit for fixed scalp, the miRNeasy kit for PBMCs, and the RNeasy kit for mouse skin. immunoSEQ multiplex PCR using 35 Vbeta forward primers and 13 Jbeta reverse primers was used to amplify TCRbeta CDR3 regions.

The library relied on the immunoSEQ multiplex PCR assay. RNA was extracted from all samples and reverse transcribed into cDNA as template for TCR sequencing. First-strand cDNA was synthesized using SuperScript III with a 2:1 mix of oligo-dT and random hexamers. A synthetic immune receptor repertoire was used to assess amplification bias, and residual bias was removed computationally. As for the original processing: Raw reads were preprocessed to remove errors, and CDR3 was defined according to IMGT conventions as the region from the conserved cysteine to phenylalanine. To get clonality, Shannon entropy was normalized by log2 of the number of productive unique TCRs and the result was subtracted from 1. CD4 or CD8 identity of scalp clones was inferred by cross-referencing scalp TCRbeta sequences with sorted blood CD4 and CD8 repertoires. The source is immuneACCESS, and TCRdb retained only in-frame sequences with V and J called. Part of the clones is not carried over; for the studies checked, unresolved V genes explain less than half of this, and the remainder is unexplained. V, J and clone size were drawn from that table, and D and trimming were deduced from the DNA. The sample table contains roughly 190,000 clones; only one count was recorded for 60% of them. Approximately 1% of the sample comes from the top ten.

Paper-wide results and their limitations: During tofacitinib treatment, many expanded lesional clones remained in scalp and blood, and this persistence may partly explain relapse after treatment is stopped. Scalp TCR repertoire analysis is complicated because resident alphabeta T cells in normal human skin are also sequenced, whereas mouse skin is dominated by gammadelta T cells. Scalp clonality and the number of expanded CD8+ clones among the top 100 scalp clones were significantly decreased by tofacitinib. Compared with mice, TCR sequences shared between patients were less clear, possibly partly because of HLA diversity across the patient population. Because the treated cohort was small and included a single nonresponder, larger studies are needed to assess links between baseline CD8+ expansion and response. Compared with normal scalp, lesional scalp had higher clonality and more expanded CD8+ clones, particularly in alopecia totalis/universalis, a pattern that suggests antigenic drive.

Worth noting for this clone: The antigen it binds to is not known. Base qualities are not at hand, and no much larger clone is one base apart.

The CDR3 numbers 16 residues from cysteine through phenylalanine. Of all the DNA, just the CDR3 is kept, 48 bases in frame from base 1. V has 1 base trimmed and J has 1 base trimmed; junction bases matching no gene number 3. The germline V gene (reference sequence) specifies LNHNV as CDR1 and YYDKDF as CDR2. The sample's time point label, in plain terms: 20 to 30 weeks on oral tofacitinib. This specimen's treatment or condition label, per the study, means: oral pan-JAK inhibitor, 5-10 mg twice daily. From alopecia areata patients, peripheral blood was collected along with lesional scalp punch biopsies. After PBMCs were isolated by density centrifugation and stained for CD3, CD4 and CD8, a FACSAria was used to sort CD4+ and CD8+ T cells.

In this chain, TRBV15 is recombined with TRBJ2-1; 8 bases in the junction line up with TRBD2. The sequence came from a human donor with alopecia areata. This specimen consisted of CD4+ T cells sorted from blood, obtained at week 24, from a patient treated with tofacitinib. The DNA sequence follows: TGTGCCACCAGCAGAGGGTCTAGCGGGTCCTACAATGAGCAGTTCTTC. Its protein product is CATSRGSSGSYNEQFF.